This T cell receptor (beta chain) was captured by sequencing in a study of T cells in localized non-small cell lung cancer. Trimming cost V 6 bases and J 3 bases, with 17 bases left between them. Germline V lookup: CDR1 SGHVS, CDR2 FQNEAQ. The CDR3 totals 16 residues. A remark on this clone: Antigen: not known.

The protocol was immunoSEQ multiplex PCR, while the TCRdb copy is restricted to in-frame clones and leaves out a portion. The data contain about 43,000 clones, 90% to 95% of them singletons. Whole-study results and caveats: Clonality of T cells reached its maximum in uninvolved adjacent lung, surpassing tumor.

The rearrangement uses TRBV7-8 and TRBJ2-2; the D gene could be TRBD1 or TRBD2 (5 bases each). The sequencing used PBMCs, collected before any cancer treatment. The TCR sequence derives from a woman aged 35 to 70 with stage II lung adenocarcinoma. This CDR3 reads CASSRVAGADTGELFF. CDR3 nucleotide sequence: TGTGCCAGCAGTCGAGTCGCCGGGGCGGACACCGGGGAGCTGTTTTTT.